One sample yielded the 3 T cell receptor beta chains listed below, sequenced in a study of CD4 T cells in relation to SARS-CoV-2 and coronaviruses. The unexposed donors gave CD4+ T cells in about 2011-2019, prior to COVID-19. CD4+ T cells were isolated from the cells after less than 13 days of culture. Their antigens remain unidentified. Assay: immunoSEQ multiplex PCR; the TCRdb copy retains only in-frame clones and omits some. The profile covers about 20,000 clones, with around 80% appearing a single time and approximately 20% taken by the ten largest. The sample comprised CD4+ T cells from PBMCs, cultured in vitro. These receptors came from a human donor in good health.

V usage is TRBV30 and J usage is TRBJ2-1, with a weak D call TRBD2 (6 bases). The CDR3 covers 15 residues. From germline, CDR1 is GTSNPN and CDR2 SVGIG (reference sequence). Trimming shortened V by 2 bases and J by 7 bases, and 18 bases separated the two germline ends. The CDR3 nucleotides are TGTGCCTGGAGTCGTCCCGGGACTTTTACGAATGAGCAGTTCTTC. Translated, it gives CAWSRPGTFTNEQFF.

The rearrangement joins TRBV20-1 to TRBJ1-6, with D uncertain. The germline CDR1 and CDR2 sequences are DFQATT and SNEGSKA (reference sequence). The CDR3 is 14 amino acids. Deletions cut 3 bases from V and 7 bases from J, with 13 bases between. CDR3 sequence (DNA): TGCAGTGCTAGTGGCAGCCAGACAAATTCACCCCTCCACTTT. Protein: CSASGSQTNSPLHF.

The V call is TRBV15, the J call TRBJ1-4; D is unresolved. The germline gives CDR1 LNHNV, CDR2 YYDKDF (reference sequence). V was clipped by 2 bases and J by 8 bases, with 6 bases between them. This CDR3 is 12 amino acids long. The CDR3 loop is CATSRLAEKLFF. CDR3 coding DNA: TGTGCCACCAGCAGACTAGCGGAAAAACTGTTTTTT.